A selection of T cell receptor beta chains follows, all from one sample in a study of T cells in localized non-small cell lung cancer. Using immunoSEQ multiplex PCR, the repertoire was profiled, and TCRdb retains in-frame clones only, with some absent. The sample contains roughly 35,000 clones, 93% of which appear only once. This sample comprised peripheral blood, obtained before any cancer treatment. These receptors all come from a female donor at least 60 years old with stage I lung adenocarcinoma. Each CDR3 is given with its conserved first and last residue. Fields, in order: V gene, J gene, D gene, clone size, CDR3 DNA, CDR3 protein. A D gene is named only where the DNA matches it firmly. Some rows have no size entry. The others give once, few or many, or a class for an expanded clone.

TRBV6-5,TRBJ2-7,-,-,TGTGCCAGCAGTCGCGACGGGACTGGCCCCTACGAGCAGTACTTC,CASSRDGTGPYEQYF
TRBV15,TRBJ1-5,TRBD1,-,TGTGCCACCAGCAGGCCCGGACAGGGGGCAATAGGTCCCCAAAGCAATCAGCCCCAGCATTTT,CATSRPGQGAIGPQSNQPQHF
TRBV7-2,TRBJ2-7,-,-,TGTGCCAGCAGCTATCCACAGGGACGGGGCGCCGAGCAGTACTTC,CASSYPQGRGAEQYF
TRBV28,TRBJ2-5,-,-,TGTGCCAGCAGCGACTGGGGGCAAGTCTCAAGAGAGACCCAGTACTTC,CASSDWGQVSRETQYF
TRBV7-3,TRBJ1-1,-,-,TGTGCCAGCAGCTTACAGGGGATTGGGAACACTGAAGCTTTCTTT,CASSLQGIGNTEAFF
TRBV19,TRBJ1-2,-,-,TGTGCCAGTTCGGGTTGGGAAAGCAATGGCTACACCTTC,CASSGWESNGYTF
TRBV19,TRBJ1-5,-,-,TGTGCCAGTACCTTCTGGGGACTTAATCAGCCCCAGCATTTT,CASTFWGLNQPQHF
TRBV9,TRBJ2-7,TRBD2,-,TGTGCCAGCAGCGCCGGTAGCGGGTTTTCCTACGAGCAGTACTTC,CASSAGSGFSYEQYF
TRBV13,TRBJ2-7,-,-,TGTGCCAGCAGCCCACCGTTGGGGTCGCTAATCCCCTACGAGCAGTACTTC,CASSPPLGSLIPYEQYF
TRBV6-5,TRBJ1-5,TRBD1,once,TGTGCCAGCAGTTATCGGGCAGGGGGTGGCAATCAGCCCCAGCATTTT,CASSYRAGGGNQPQHF
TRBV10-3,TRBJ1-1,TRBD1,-,TGTGCCATCACCGGGGACAGGCGGAACACTGAAGCTTTCTTT,CAITGDRRNTEAFF
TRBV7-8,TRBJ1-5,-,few,TGTGCCAGCAGCCCAGACAGTATCAATCAGCCCCAGCATTTT,CASSPDSINQPQHF